The text below deals with one T cell receptor beta chain. The data were taken from a study of blood T cell repertoires in COVID-19. The wider study: Donors in the United States, Italy and Spain gave samples during acute or convalescent COVID-19. The cDNA or gDNA used as material had been derived from T cells, B-cell-depleted T cells, or PBMCs.

The CDR3 is made up of 15 amino acids. V lost 1 base, J lost 4 bases, and 6 bases stayed unmatched. Per germline, CDR1 SGHVS and CDR2 FQNEAQ. In the authors' workflow: How many nucleated cells were present was estimated from reference gene primer amplification. Profiled with immunoSEQ multiplex PCR; TCRdb holds only in-frame clones, not every one. Clone size and the V and J calls come from that table; the DNA yielded D and trimming. The data contain over 150,000 clones, more than 80% of them seen just once; the ten biggest clones take up under 0.6%. The rearrangement uses TRBV7-8 and TRBJ2-7; 8 nucleotides line up with TRBD2. The TCR originated in a man aged 45-65 years with acute or convalescent COVID-19. The sequenced sample consisted of peripheral blood. The CDR3 sequence is CASSLGRAGGYEQYV. The CDR3 bases are TGTGCCAGCAGCTTAGGGCGTGCGGGGGGTTACGAGCAGTACGTC.